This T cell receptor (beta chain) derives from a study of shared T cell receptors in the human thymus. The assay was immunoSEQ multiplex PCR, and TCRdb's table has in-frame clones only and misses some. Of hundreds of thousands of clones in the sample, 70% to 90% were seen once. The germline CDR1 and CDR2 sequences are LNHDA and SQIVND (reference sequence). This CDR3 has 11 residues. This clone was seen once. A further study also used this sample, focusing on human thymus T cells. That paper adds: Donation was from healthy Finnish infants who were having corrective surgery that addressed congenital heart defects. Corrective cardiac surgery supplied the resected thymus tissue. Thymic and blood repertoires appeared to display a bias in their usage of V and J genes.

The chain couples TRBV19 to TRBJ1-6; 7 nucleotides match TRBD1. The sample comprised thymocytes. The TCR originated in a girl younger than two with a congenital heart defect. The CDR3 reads CAQGYISPLHF. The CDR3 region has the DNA TGTGCACAGGGGTACATTTCACCCCTCCACTTT.